Below are 20 T cell receptor beta chains sequenced from a single sample in a study of tissue T cells after allogeneic stem cell transplantation. TCRdb's copy holds only in-frame clones and misses some; the assay was immunoSEQ multiplex PCR. Of some 43,000 clones listed, roughly 90% are singletons. The sequencing used blood, collected before transplantation. The receptors originated from a woman between 35 and 75 years old who later had graft-versus-host disease after an allogeneic stem cell transplant.

Here the CDR3 reads CASSFSATYEQYF. The CDR3 nucleotides read TGTGCCAGCAGCTTCAGCGCGACCTACGAGCAGTACTTC. This sequence joins TRBV7-2 and TRBJ2-7, with no clear D. Trimming pared 3 bases from V and 2 bases from J, leaving 8 bases between. Germline V gives CDR1 SGHTA, CDR2 FQGNSA. This CDR3 contains 13 residues.

In the case of this clone: At one end, the junction sequence differs from germline, possibly due to a read error. V gene TRBV28 combines with J gene TRBJ2-7; 14 bases match TRBD2. The CDR3 consists of 13 residues. CDR1 and CDR2 from the germline V gene are MDHEN and SYDVKM. The CDR3 DNA follows: TGTGCCAGCAGTACCGGGACTAGCGGGGGTCAGGACTTC. It translates to CASSTGTSGGQDF.

The chain recombines TRBV30 with TRBJ2-1, with D hard to call. The CDR3 length is 17 residues. The V and J ends lost 4 bases and 0 bases respectively, with 19 bases between them. Germline CDR1 is GTSNPN and CDR2 is SVGIG (reference sequence). The CDR3 sequence is CAWTPNRPSGSYNEQFF. The DNA for the CDR3 is TGTGCCTGGACTCCTAATAGACCTTCGGGCTCCTACAATGAGCAGTTCTTC.

This chain links TRBV18 with TRBJ1-5; D perhaps matches TRBD1 (5 bases). The CDR3 is 15 amino acids. Per the germline V gene, CDR1 is KGHSH and CDR2 is LQKENI. Trimming left V 1 base short and J 0 bases short, with 7 bases between. CDR3 in DNA: TGTGCCAGCTCACCACAAGGGGCTAGCAATCAGCCCCAGCATTTT. Translating gives CASSPQGASNQPQHF.

The V call is TRBV5-8, the J call TRBJ2-3; D ambiguous. The CDR3 is 14 amino acids. V lost 2 bases to trimming and J lost 2 bases, with 9 bases between them. Germline CDR1 is SGHTS and CDR2 is YDEGEE. CDR3 region: CASSFRYATDTQYF. The DNA for the CDR3 is TGTGCCAGCAGCTTTCGTTACGCCACAGATACGCAGTATTTT.

V usage is TRBV2 and J usage is TRBJ2-7; D is perhaps TRBD1 or TRBD2 (5 bases each). Germline loops: CDR1 SNHLY, CDR2 FYNNEI. V was trimmed by 4 bases and J by 2 bases, leaving 12 bases between them. The CDR3 is 14 residues long. In DNA, the CDR3 is TGTGCCAGCAGTGTGGGGGACGGTACCTACGAGCAGTACTTC. This sequence encodes CASSVGDGTYEQYF. The entire variable domain, with the rest obtained from reference TRBV2 and TRBJ2-7, is as follows: EPEVTQTPSHQVTQMGQEVILRCVPISNHLYFYWYRQILGQKVEFLVSFYNNEISEKSEIFDDQFSVERPDGSNFTLKIRSTKLEDSAMYFCASSVGDGTYEQYFGPGTRLTVT.

The chain has TRBV2 and TRBJ2-1; 11 bases are shared with TRBD2. Per germline, CDR1 SNHLY and CDR2 FYNNEI. The CDR3 runs 15 residues. Trimming removed 4 bases from V and 3 bases from J; junction bases left unmatched: 2. The DNA of the CDR3 is TGTGCCAGCAGTGGACTAGCGGGGAGCTACAATGAGCAGTTCTTC. Translated, it gives CASSGLAGSYNEQFF. The variable domain in full, with the rest retrieved from reference TRBV2 and TRBJ2-1, is EPEVTQTPSHQVTQMGQEVILRCVPISNHLYFYWYRQILGQKVEFLVSFYNNEISEKSEIFDDQFSVERPDGSNFTLKIRSTKLEDSAMYFCASSGLAGSYNEQFFGPGTRLTVL.

This chain connects TRBV4-1 to TRBJ1-3, with D uncertain. Germline assignment: CDR1 MGHRA and CDR2 YSYEKL. The CDR3 totals 15 residues. The V gene lost 2 bases and the J gene lost 0 bases, with 8 bases spanning the gap. The CDR3 sequence: CASSQSVLSGNTIYF. The CDR3, as DNA: TGCGCCAGCAGCCAATCGGTCCTCTCTGGAAACACCATATATTTT.

The chain employs TRBV28 and TRBJ2-3; perhaps TRBD2 as D (6 bases). The CDR3 extends over 17 amino acids. Germline loops: CDR1 MDHEN, CDR2 SYDVKM. The V gene lost 6 bases and the J gene lost 0 bases, with 19 bases spanning the gap. The CDR3 bases are TGTGCCAGCAGCCGCGGAGGGACTCCTACTAGCACAGATACGCAGTATTTT. It is translated as CASSRGGTPTSTDTQYF.

The V call is TRBV7-9, the J call TRBJ1-4; 8 bases align to TRBD1. The germline CDR1 and CDR2 sequences are SEHNR and FQNEAQ (reference sequence). Losses at the gene ends were 6 bases for V and 4 bases for J; bases not matched to a gene: 7. CDR3 length: 15 amino acids. The CDR3 reads CASRPGQGYNEKLFF. The CDR3 nucleotides are TGTGCCAGCAGACCTGGACAGGGATATAATGAAAAACTGTTTTTT.

The genes are TRBV6-2 or TRBV6-3 and TRBJ2-1, with D tentatively TRBD1 (6 bases). The CDR3 is 16 amino acids. V lost 6 bases and J lost 1, with 16 bases in between. The germline CDR1 and CDR2 sequences are MNHEY and SVGEGT. CDR3 protein: CASSQEGDPSYNEQFF. The CDR3 region has the DNA TGTGCCAGCAGCCAAGAGGGGGACCCTTCCTACAATGAGCAGTTCTTC.

V and J are TRBV9 and TRBJ1-5, with 12 positions matching TRBD1. This CDR3 comprises 15 residues. Germline lookup yields CDR1 SGDLS and CDR2 YYNGEE. The V gene end was trimmed by 7 bases and the J gene end by 6 bases; junction bases not matched to a gene: 8. Here the CDR3 reads CASSTGTGGSQPQHF. The CDR3, as DNA: TGTGCCAGCTCAACCGGGACAGGGGGCTCTCAGCCCCAGCATTTT.

This chain joins TRBV5-1 and TRBJ2-7; 12 nucleotides match TRBD2. V gave up 3 bases and J gave up 0 bases; unmatched junction bases: 13. CDR1 and CDR2 from the germline V gene are SGHRS and YFSETQ. This CDR3 comprises 19 residues. The CDR3 coding sequence is TGCGCCAGCAGCTACTTGACTAGCGGGAGCCCTAAGAGCTCCTACGAGCAGTACTTC. Its protein product is CASSYLTSGSPKSSYEQYF.

The CDR3 protein is CASSQVAGGIKDTQYF. CDR3 DNA sequence: TGTGCCAGCAGCCAAGTAGCGGGAGGTATTAAGGATACGCAGTATTTT. The V and J genes are TRBV4-2 and TRBJ2-3; 10 bases line up with TRBD2. Germline-derived CDR1 and CDR2 are LGHNA and YNFKEQ. The CDR3 has 16 residues. The V segment lost 1 base and the J segment 6 bases; nucleotides outside the gene matches: 7.

The rearrangement links TRBV5-8 to TRBJ2-7; TRBD2 matches at 7 bases. J was trimmed by 2 bases and V by 0 bases; bases with no gene match: 2. Germline assignment: CDR1 SGHTS and CDR2 YDEGEE. This CDR3 has 14 amino acids. In nucleotides, the CDR3 is TGTGCCAGCAGCTTGGAGACTAGCACCTACGAGCAGTACTTC. This encodes CASSLETSTYEQYF.

The chain recombines TRBV4-1 with TRBJ1-3; TRBD1 is a possible D gene (6 bases). V lost 6 bases to trimming and J lost 4 bases, with 16 bases between them. The CDR3 runs 15 residues. Germline CDR1 is MGHRA and CDR2 is YSYEKL. The CDR3 here is CASSQIGTIGNTIYF. CDR3 DNA sequence: TGCGCCAGCAGTCAGATAGGGACAATCGGAAACACCATATATTTT.

This clone has just a few counts. The rearrangement links TRBV10-1 to TRBJ2-1; 8 positions agree with TRBD1. The CDR3 loop spans 12 amino acids. CDR1 is WNHNN, CDR2 SYGVQD, per germline (reference sequence). This CDR3 is CTDGQGRNEQFF. The CDR3 bases are TGCACCGACGGACAGGGCCGGAATGAGCAGTTCTTC.

The chain carries TRBV9 and TRBJ1-4; D is possibly TRBD1 (5 bases). V was clipped by 2 bases and J by 7 bases, with 18 bases between them. Germline V gene sequence: CDR1 SGDLS, CDR2 YYNGEE. This CDR3 region has 16 residues. The CDR3 region has the DNA TGTGCCAGCAGCGTTTCCCGGGGGTTGGAGGGTGAAAAACTGTTTTTT. Its translation: CASSVSRGLEGEKLFF.

V usage is TRBV29-1 and J usage is TRBJ2-5, with 13 bases aligning to TRBD2. The CDR3 runs to 15 residues. The germline V gene encodes CDR1 SQVTM and CDR2 ANQGSEA. After removal of 3 bases from V and 3 bases from J, the junction contained 4 bases not matched to a gene. In DNA form, the CDR3 reads TGCAGCGTTGACCCACTAGCGGGAGGGAAAGAGACCCAGTACTTC. Amino acid sequence: CSVDPLAGGKETQYF.

The chain links TRBV13 to TRBJ2-5; TRBD2 aligns across 9 bases. The CDR3 runs 18 residues. Germline V gene data show CDR1 as PRHDT and CDR2 as FYEKMQ (reference sequence). Unmatched junction bases numbered 16, after V lost 5 bases and J lost 3 bases. CDR3 in DNA: TGTGCCAGCAGCGCACCATTTAGATTTATAGCGGGGGAAGAGACCCAGTACTTC. Protein sequence: CASSAPFRFIAGEETQYF.